This T cell receptor (beta chain) was recovered during a study of blood T cell repertoires in COVID-19. Study at large: The United States, Italy and Spain provided the acute and convalescent COVID-19 samples. PBMCs, B-cell-depleted T cells, or T cells provided the cDNA or gDNA that made up the material.

This CDR3 has 15 residues. Original analysis: Estimates of nucleated cell counts were drawn from the amplification of reference gene primers. Here immunoSEQ multiplex PCR was the method, and the copy in TCRdb shows in-frame clones only, minus some. D and trimming come from the DNA, and the V and J calls and clone size come from that table. The sample carries under 20,000 clones, around nine tenths recorded once. This clone was observed once. The clonotype comes from a human donor in a cohort sampled during active COVID-19. The rearrangement links TRBV21-1 to TRBJ2-7; TRBD1 is taken as the D call from the table, unchecked against the DNA. TRBV21-1 is noted as a pseudogene. The sequenced sample was peripheral blood. For the CDR3, the DNA is TGTGCCAGCAGCCCCGGACAGGGGCCCTTATACGAGCAGTACTTC. Translating gives CASSPGQGPLYEQYF.